This TCR beta chain was sequenced in a study of shared clonotypes between healthy human individuals. Only in-frame clones appear in the TCRdb table, and some are missing; sequencing was by immunoSEQ multiplex PCR. The sample includes some 1,400,000 clones, about 96% of them seen just once. This CDR3 contains 15 residues. The V end was cut by 5 bases, the J end by 5 bases, with 19 bases between. Germline V gives CDR1 MNHEY, CDR2 SVGAGI. The clonotype comes from a man aged 25-40 years in good health. Sequencing input: naive CD4+ T cells sorted from blood. Subset described: CD45RA+ positively selected. The rearrangement links TRBV6-5 to TRBJ2-7; either TRBD1 or TRBD2 may supply D (5 bases each). CDR3 nucleotide sequence: TGTGCCAGCAGTGGGAACGGGGCCTACAGAAACGAGCAGTACTTC. Its translation: CASSGNGAYRNEQYF.